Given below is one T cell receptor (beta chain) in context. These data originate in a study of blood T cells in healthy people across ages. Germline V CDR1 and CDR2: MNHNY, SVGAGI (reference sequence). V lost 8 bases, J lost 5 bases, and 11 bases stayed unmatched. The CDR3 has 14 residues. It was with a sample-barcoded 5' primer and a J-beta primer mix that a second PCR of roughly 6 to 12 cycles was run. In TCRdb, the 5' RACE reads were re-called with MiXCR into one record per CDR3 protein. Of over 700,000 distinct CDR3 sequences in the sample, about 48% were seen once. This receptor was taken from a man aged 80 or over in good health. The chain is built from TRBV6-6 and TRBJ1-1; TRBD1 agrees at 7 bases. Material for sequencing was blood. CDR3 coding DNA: TGTGCCAGCTCCTACCGTGAGGGGGCAACTGAAGCTTTCTTT. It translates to CASSYREGATEAFF.